What follows are 15 T cell receptor beta chains derived from one specimen sequenced in a study of beta chain features in type 1 diabetes. TCRB transcripts that were expressed got sequenced, as all of the isolated RNA had been reverse transcribed. The table came from immunoSEQ multiplex PCR; TCRdb's copy has only in-frame clones and leaves some out. Of some 350,000 clones listed, about 14% are singletons. For these TCRs, the target antigens are not known. Study-wide points: When Type 1 diabetes patients were examined, their TCRB CDR3s proved moderately but significantly shorter in all four CD4+ subsets.

Sequences were obtained from naive CD4+ T cells from blood. The receptors were sampled from a woman aged 18-29 years with type 1 diabetes.

In this sample, this clone turned up a few times. The chain combines TRBV28 with TRBJ2-5; 9 bases agree with TRBD2. With 7 bases clipped from V and 3 bases from J, the junction kept 3 bases outside the gene matches. The CDR3 sequence is 13 residues long. Germline loops: CDR1 MDHEN, CDR2 SYDVKM. The CDR3 bases are TGTGCCAGCAAACTAGCGGGTAAAGAGACCCAGTACTTC. Protein product: CASKLAGKETQYF.

The V gene is TRBV29-1, the J gene TRBJ1-1, with 7 positions matching TRBD1. The germline V gene has CDR1 SQVTM and CDR2 ANQGSEA. This CDR3 has 13 residues. The V segment lost 5 bases and the J segment 1 base; nucleotides outside the gene matches: 4. CDR3 DNA sequence: TGCAGCGTTAGGGGACAGCCGAACACTGAAGCTTTCTTT. Its translation is CSVRGQPNTEAFF.

This clone was observed a handful of times. This chain connects TRBV20-1 to TRBJ2-1; D unresolved. V was trimmed by 6 bases and J by 10 bases, leaving 13 bases between them. Germline CDR1 and CDR2: DFQATT and SNEGSKA (reference sequence). CDR3 length equals 11 residues. The CDR3 sequence is CSATLRREQFF. DNA for the CDR3: TGCAGTGCAACCCTGCGGCGGGAGCAGTTCTTC.

This clone was seen more than once but under ten times. The chain links TRBV30 to TRBJ2-3; 10 bases line up with TRBD2. The CDR3 runs to 14 residues. V dropped 8 bases and J dropped 5; count of bases not matched to a gene: 10. Germline CDR1 reads GTSNPN; CDR2 reads SVGIG (reference sequence). The CDR3 DNA reads as TGTGCCGGACAAACTAGCGGGACAATAGATACGCAGTATTTT. It encodes CAGQTSGTIDTQYF.

This clone has just a few counts. V and J are TRBV27 and TRBJ1-2; 7 bases agree with TRBD1. CDR3 length: 13 residues. The germline V gene has CDR1 MNHEY and CDR2 SMNVEV (reference sequence). Germline trimming cut 8 bases from V and 3 bases from J; bases unmatched to any gene: 6. The chain's CDR3 is CASPTGSYYGYTF. CDR3 nucleotide sequence: TGTGCCAGCCCGACAGGGTCGTACTATGGCTACACCTTC.

The chain uses TRBV19 and TRBJ2-2; the D gene is possibly TRBD1 (6 bases). Germline values: CDR1 LNHDA, CDR2 SQIVND (reference sequence). The CDR3 is made up of 15 amino acids. V gave up 3 bases and J gave up 2 bases, with 10 bases separating them. The CDR3 is CASSMQQGNTGELFF. DNA for the CDR3: TGTGCCAGTAGTATGCAACAGGGTAACACCGGGGAGCTGTTTTTT.

V gene TRBV6-5 combines with J gene TRBJ2-4; 8 nucleotides align to TRBD2. Germline CDR1 MNHEY, CDR2 SVGAGI. With 2 bases clipped from V and 5 bases from J, the junction kept 5 bases outside the gene matches. The CDR3 consists of 15 residues. This chain's CDR3 is CASSYSREGQNIQYF. CDR3 nucleotides: TGTGCCAGCAGTTACAGCCGGGAGGGTCAAAACATTCAGTACTTC.

The J gene is TRBJ2-1, the V gene TRBV28; 9 bases map to TRBD2. V lost 11 bases and J lost 4; bases outside the gene matches: 12. CDR3 length equals 15 residues. CDR1 MDHEN and CDR2 SYDVKM come from the germline V gene. CDR3 loop: CAVTRGGRAYNEQFF. The CDR3 nucleotides read TGTGCCGTAACAAGGGGCGGGAGGGCATACAATGAGCAGTTCTTC.

This clone has more than one count but fewer than ten. The CDR3 loop is CASSRRWEQYV. The CDR3 nucleotides are TGTGCCAGCAGCCGTCGGTGGGAGCAGTACGTC. The chain joins TRBV28 to TRBJ2-7; D remains ambiguous. The ends were cut back, 6 bases at V and 7 bases at J, with 10 bases in the middle. Germline V gene lookup returns CDR1 MDHEN and CDR2 SYDVKM. The CDR3 contains 11 residues.

This clone was observed a few times. This chain connects TRBV27 to TRBJ2-3; 10 nucleotides match TRBD2. V shed 1 base and J 4 bases; nucleotides not matched to a gene: 5. The CDR3 consists of 16 residues. The germline gives CDR1 MNHEY, CDR2 SMNVEV (reference sequence). Here the CDR3 reads CASSLWPSGSADTQYF. The CDR3 region has the DNA TGTGCCAGCAGTTTATGGCCTAGCGGGAGTGCAGATACGCAGTATTTT.

This clone was found a few times. The rearrangement joins TRBV28 to TRBJ2-7, with D possibly TRBD2 on 6 matching bases. Trimming stripped 5 bases from V and 4 bases from J, with 18 bases between. The CDR3 extends over 15 amino acids. Germline CDR1 reads MDHEN; CDR2 reads SYDVKM. CDR3 amino acids: CASSIYQGLRYEQYF. The CDR3 DNA follows: TGTGCCAGCAGTATTTATCAGGGACTGCGGTACGAGCAGTACTTC.

The chain joins TRBV4-1 to TRBJ2-5, with 9 bases fitting TRBD2. Germline CDR1 reads MGHRA; CDR2 reads YSYEKL. Unmatched junction bases numbered 15, after V lost 0 bases and J lost 1 base. CDR3 length equals 20 residues. This CDR3 is CASSQETHTPGLAIQETQYF. Written as DNA, the CDR3 is TGCGCCAGCAGCCAAGAGACGCATACTCCGGGACTAGCCATCCAAGAGACCCAGTACTTC.

The J gene is TRBJ2-4, the V gene TRBV11-2, with D maybe TRBD1 (5 bases). The V end lost 0 bases, the J end lost 3 bases, and 15 bases lay between the germline ends. Germline V gives CDR1 SGHAT, CDR2 FQNNGV. The CDR3 has 17 residues. The CDR3 DNA reads as TGTGCCAGCAGCTTAGAGTACAGGTCCTTTGGCAAAAACATTCAGTACTTC. Translated, it gives CASSLEYRSFGKNIQYF.

This chain links TRBV29-1 with TRBJ2-1, with D tentatively TRBD2 (6 bases). Germline CDR1 SQVTM, CDR2 ANQGSEA. The ends were cut back, 4 bases at V and 8 bases at J, with 15 bases in the middle. The CDR3 has 13 amino acids. The CDR3 reads CSVGHSGRYEQFF. The CDR3, as DNA: TGCAGCGTTGGGCATAGCGGCCGCTATGAGCAGTTCTTC.

The sample holds a few counts of this clone. The V call is TRBV27, the J call TRBJ1-2; a possible D gene is TRBD1 (5 bases). Trimming stripped 2 bases from V and 3 bases from J, with 10 bases between. The CDR3 consists of 14 residues. Germline V gene data show CDR1 as MNHEY and CDR2 as SMNVEV (reference sequence). Here the CDR3 reads CASSLEGVDYGYTF. DNA for the CDR3: TGTGCCAGCAGTTTAGAAGGGGTCGACTATGGCTACACCTTC.